This T cell receptor (beta chain) is from a study of metastatic and nonmetastatic thyroid tumors (dated by TCRdb to 2020 to 2021). Looking at the study overall: Repertoires were compared across peripheral blood and tumor or nodule tissue samples from malignant and benign thyroid patients.

This clone has ten or more counts. The antigen it binds to is not known. No much larger clone is present one base from it, and per-base qualities are unavailable. Findings and caveats that apply to the study as a whole: In both blood and tumor samples, TCR beta diversity was reported to be significantly higher in malignant tumors than in benign nodules.

V lost 1 base and J lost 2 bases; the stretch between them is 6 bases long. The CDR3 runs 14 amino acids, cysteine and phenylalanine included. Only the CDR3 portion is preserved as DNA: 42 bases, with reading frame beginning at the first base. The germline V gene (reference sequence) specifies LGHDT as CDR1 and YNNKEL as CDR2. No treatment had been received by any patient before thyroid surgery. Using T-cell receptor beta sequencing, the study looked back at clinical samples from patients collected from the early 2010s to the late 2010s. Library preparation employed PCR. The sequencer listed for this sample is Illumina HiSeq 4000. The TCR beta-chain CDR3 region of each patient was profiled by high-throughput sequencing. The authors' analysis ran thus. Drawing on CDR3 differences between clinicopathological groups, the researchers built a classifier meant to tell apart patients with distant-metastatic papillary thyroid cancer. The Shannon index was used to measure repertoire diversity, and the Morisita-Horn index was used to measure how similar tumor and blood repertoires were. TCRdb passed the public sequencing reads through fastp at Q25 and MiXCR, retaining productive beta sequences. These V and J calls rely on TCRdb rather than the paper's analysis. This sample lists about 17,000 clones; roughly 25% were detected once. Clones ranked in the top ten supply over 20% of the sample.

The sequencing sample was made of tumor tissue. This sequence uses TRBV3-1 and TRBJ1-3, with the D gene not confidently named. This TCR was sampled from a female donor with papillary thyroid cancer or a benign thyroid nodule (not recorded which). Some clones in this sample may be carry-over from other donors' samples. The nucleotide sequence reads TGTGCCAGCAGCCAAGGTGGGACTGGAAACACCATATATTTT. It translates as CASSQGGTGNTIYF.